These T cell receptor beta chains were read from a single sample in a study of blood T cells in healthy people across ages. TCRdb reprocessed the 5' RACE reads via MiXCR and lists one record per CDR3 protein. The sample shows just over 800,000 distinct CDR3 sequences, less than 80% of them seen only once. The sample consisted of blood. The origin of the receptors is a man between 25 and 39 years old in good health. Each CDR3 is given with its conserved first and last residue. The D gene is left open where the match is weak. Part of the rows lack a size; the others show once, few, many or a class for expanded clones.

>once|TRBJ2-5|TRBV7-2|TRBD1
TGTGCCAGCAGCTTAGAATCCCCCGGGACAGGGTTGGAGACCCAGTACTTC
CASSLESPGTGLETQYF
>.|TRBJ2-1|TRBV10-3|.
TGTGCCATCAGTGCGGAGGGACAGTACAATGAGCAGTTCTTC
CAISAEGQYNEQFF
>.|TRBJ1-3|TRBV7-2|.
TGTGCCAGCAGCTCAGGACTCTACAGCTCTGGAAACACCATATATTTT
CASSSGLYSSGNTIYF
>.|TRBJ2-7|TRBV12-3/TRBV12-4|TRBD1
TGTGCCAGCAGTCCTTACGGACAGGGGGGTTCCTACGAGCAGTACTTC
CASSPYGQGGSYEQYF
>few|TRBJ1-2|TRBV2|.
TGTGCCAGCAGGGTGGGGTATGGCTACACCTTC
CASRVGYGYTF
>.|TRBJ2-1|TRBV10-3|TRBD2
TGTGCCATCAGTGAAGCGGCTAGCGGGGGGGCGCAGTTCTTC
CAISEAASGGAQFF
>few|TRBJ1-2|TRBV7-6|.
TGTGCCAGCAGCCCGAGGGGCTCGGGCTATGGCTACACCTTC
CASSPRGSGYGYTF
>.|TRBJ2-7|TRBV15|.
TGTGCCACCAGCAGAGATGCGGGAACCTACGAGCAGTACTTC
CATSRDAGTYEQYF
>.|TRBJ2-3|TRBV7-9|.
TGTGCCAGCAGCTTTCTTTTCACAGATACGCAGTATTTT
CASSFLFTDTQYF
>few|TRBJ1-1|TRBV12-3/TRBV12-4|.
TGTGCCAGCTCGCCGGCGGGGTTCACTGAAGCTTTCTTT
CASSPAGFTEAFF
>few|TRBJ2-3|TRBV6-2/TRBV6-3|.
TGTGCCAGCAGTTACCTGCGGGATACGCAGTATTTT
CASSYLRDTQYF
>.|TRBJ2-3|TRBV12-3/TRBV12-4|.
TGTGCCAGCAGTCGACAGGGCACAGATACGCAGTATTTT
CASSRQGTDTQYF
>.|TRBJ2-5|TRBV20-1|TRBD1
TGCAGTGCCGAAAGGGACAGCCCGGGGAAGCAGTACTTC
CSAERDSPGKQYF
>.|TRBJ2-6|TRBV4-3|TRBD2
TGCGCCAGCAGCCAAGATATGAGGAGCGGGGTTGGGGCCAACGTCCTGACTTTC
CASSQDMRSGVGANVLTF
>many|TRBJ2-3|TRBV6-2/TRBV6-3|TRBD1
TGTGCCAGCAGTTACCGGGACAGGCGCACAGATACGCAGTATTTT
CASSYRDRRTDTQYF
>.|TRBJ2-3|TRBV9|TRBD1
TGTGCCAGCAGCGTAGAGGCAGGGGGCGCAGATACGCAGTATTTT
CASSVEAGGADTQYF
>.|TRBJ2-1|TRBV20-1|TRBD2
TGCAGTGCTAGAGATGGACTAGCGGGGGGTTCATGGCAGTTCTTC
CSARDGLAGGSWQFF
>.|TRBJ2-7|TRBV20-1|.
TGCAGTGCTAGAGATTTTCTCTACGAGCAGTACTTC
CSARDFLYEQYF
>.|TRBJ2-4|TRBV2|.
TGTGCCAGCAATGGTGATAACATTCAGTACTTC
CASNGDNIQYF
>.|TRBJ2-1|TRBV10-3|.
TGTGCCATCAGTATTGATACCATGGGCCGGCAGTTCTTC
CAISIDTMGRQFF
>.|TRBJ2-3|TRBV4-2|.
TGTGCCAGCAGCCTTACAGGGACCTTTTCGACAGATACGCAGTATTTT
CASSLTGTFSTDTQYF
>.|TRBJ2-5|TRBV20-1|TRBD2
TGCAGTGCTACACTAGCGGGAGTCCGGGAGACCCAGTACTTC
CSATLAGVRETQYF
>.|TRBJ1-2|TRBV28|.
TGTGCCAGCAGTTTACCAGTTAGCACCTATGGCTACACCTTC
CASSLPVSTYGYTF
>once|TRBJ2-7|TRBV7-3|TRBD1
TGTGCCAACAGCTTAATGCAGGGGGACAACTACGAGCAGTACTTC
CANSLMQGDNYEQYF
>.|TRBJ1-1|TRBV3-1|.
TGTGCCAGCAGCCAGGACAGTCTACCCAATCCCGCAGCTTTCTTT
CASSQDSLPNPAAFF
>.|TRBJ2-3|TRBV7-2|.
TGTGCCAGCAGCCCCCCCGGAAGGCACGCAGATACGCAGTATTTT
CASSPPGRHADTQYF
>few|TRBJ2-1|TRBV7-3|TRBD1
TGTGCCAGCAGCCCGGGACAGGCTTACAATGAGCAGTTCTTC
CASSPGQAYNEQFF
>few|TRBJ2-5|TRBV6-5|TRBD1
TGTGCCAGCAGGACAGGGGGGGAGACCCAGTACTTC
CASRTGGETQYF
>.|TRBJ1-1|TRBV4-2|.
TGTGCCAGCAGCCAAGCCAGAGGGAGGAACACTGAAGCTTTCTTT
CASSQARGRNTEAFF
>.|TRBJ1-6|TRBV27|.
TGTGCCAGCAGACCCCAGGCGGTTTCACCCCTCCACTTT
CASRPQAVSPLHF
>.|TRBJ2-5|TRBV13|.
TGTGCCAGCAGCCCCTACAACAGGGGAGGAGGAGAGACCCAGTACTTC
CASSPYNRGGGETQYF
>.|TRBJ2-7|TRBV29-1|.
TGCGGCGTTGAAGAAGGGACCAGCTACGAGCAGTACTTC
CGVEEGTSYEQYF
>.|TRBJ2-1|TRBV11-2|.
TGTGCCAGCAGCTTATATGGTACGGGCCCCTACAATGAGCAGTTCTTC
CASSLYGTGPYNEQFF
>.|TRBJ2-1|TRBV15|.
TGTGCCACCAGCAACCCGGACACGAGCTCCTACAATGAGCAGTTCTTC
CATSNPDTSSYNEQFF
>.|TRBJ2-7|TRBV6-6|.
TGTGCCAGCACCAGCCTCCGGGGCTCTGAGCTCTACGAGCAGTACTTC
CASTSLRGSELYEQYF
>few|TRBJ2-6|TRBV7-9|.
TGTGCCAGCAGCTTACCCTACTCTGGGGCCAACGTCCTGACTTTC
CASSLPYSGANVLTF
>few|TRBJ1-2|TRBV15|.
TGTGCCACCAGCAGAGCACCGGGGGCGGGGAGCTATGGCTACACCTTC
CATSRAPGAGSYGYTF
>.|TRBJ1-4|TRBV7-9|.
TGTGCCAGCAGTCAGACTCAGGGTGAACTGTTTTTT
CASSQTQGELFF
>once|TRBJ2-2|TRBV2|.
TGTGCCAGCAAATCGGGACAGAACACCGGGGAGCTGTTTTTT
CASKSGQNTGELFF
>.|TRBJ2-7|TRBV7-2|TRBD2
TGTGCCAGCAGCTCCACTAGCGGTAGATCCTACGAGCAGTACTTC
CASSSTSGRSYEQYF
>.|TRBJ2-1|TRBV4-3|.
TGCGCCAGCAGCCATAAAAATGCGGGGCGGAACTCCTACAATGAGCAGTTCTTC
CASSHKNAGRNSYNEQFF
>few|TRBJ2-7|TRBV6-6|.
TGTGCCAGCAAAGGAATAGCGCCGGACTACGAGCAGTACTTC
CASKGIAPDYEQYF
>.|TRBJ2-1|TRBV6-5|.
TGTGCCAGCAGTTACCGGACCCTGCTTGGCGATGAGCAGTTCTTC
CASSYRTLLGDEQFF
>many|TRBJ2-7|TRBV2|.
TGTGCCAGCAGTGAACTAGTAAACTACGAGCAGTACTTC
CASSELVNYEQYF
>.|TRBJ2-3|TRBV7-2|TRBD2
TGTGCCAGCAGCCGCGGACTAGCCCCAGATACGCGGTATTTT
CASSRGLAPDTRYF
>.|TRBJ2-1|TRBV4-2|.
TGTGCCAGCAGCCAGGCCGGCAGGCGGGGTTACAATGAGCAGTTCTTC
CASSQAGRRGYNEQFF
>many|TRBJ2-7|TRBV28|TRBD2
TGTGCCAGCAGTTCCCCCGGGGGGAACTCCTACGAGCAGTACTTC
CASSSPGGNSYEQYF
>.|TRBJ1-6|TRBV7-8|.
TGTGCCAGCAGCCACAGGGCCAGGGGAGATAATTCACCCCTCCACTTT
CASSHRARGDNSPLHF
>.|TRBJ2-1|TRBV6-2/TRBV6-3|TRBD2
TGTGCCAGCAGTCACCCTAGCGGGCCCCACAATGAGCAGTTCTTC
CASSHPSGPHNEQFF
>.|TRBJ1-2|TRBV20-1|.
TGCAGTGCTAGAGATGCCGCAGAATATGGCTACACCTTC
CSARDAAEYGYTF
>.|TRBJ1-6|TRBV4-3|.
TGCGCCAGCAGCCAAGAGGCCCAGGGTGGAGGTTCACCCCTCCACTTT
CASSQEAQGGGSPLHF